The 23 T cell receptor beta chains given below trace back to one sample, sequenced in a study of shared clonotypes between healthy human individuals. Generated by immunoSEQ multiplex PCR, the TCRdb table keeps only in-frame clones and is missing some. The sample has some 1 million clones; under 80% are singletons. Sequences were obtained from memory CD4+ T cells sorted from blood. Sample subset: CD45RA-negative fraction. Receptor source: a man aged 18 to 30 in good health.

This chain joins TRBV9 and TRBJ1-1; D not certain. The V end lost 4 bases, the J end lost 8 bases, and 15 bases lay between the germline ends. This CDR3 has 13 residues. Germline-derived CDR1 and CDR2 are SGDLS and YYNGEE. CDR3 sequence reads: CASSPGGRAEAFF. In DNA form, the CDR3 reads TGTGCCAGCAGCCCCGGAGGTAGGGCGGAAGCTTTCTTT. The full variable domain, its missing parts supplied by reference TRBV9 and TRBJ1-1, is DSGVTQTPKHLITATGQRVTLRCSPRSGDLSVYWYQQSLDQGLQFLIQYYNGEERAKGNILERFSAQQFPDLHSELNLSSLELGDSALYFCASSPGGRAEAFFGQGTRLTVV.

This clone was picked up a small number of times. The chain couples TRBV19 to TRBJ1-5, with no clear D. The CDR3 sequence is 13 residues long. V dropped 5 bases and J dropped 5 bases, with 10 bases sitting between them. The germline gives CDR1 LNHDA, CDR2 SQIVND (reference sequence). The CDR3 bases are TGTGCCAGTAGTGAGAACCTTCATCAGCCCCAGCATTTT. Translated: CASSENLHQPQHF.

This clone was seen a few times. The chain joins TRBV9 to TRBJ1-4, with D possibly being TRBD1 (6 bases). Trimming left V 3 bases short and J 4 bases short, with 19 bases between. Germline CDR1 is SGDLS and CDR2 is YYNGEE. CDR3 size: 17 residues. Here the CDR3 reads CASSASGTIRGNEKLFF. DNA for the CDR3: TGTGCCAGCAGCGCATCCGGGACTATCAGGGGTAATGAAAAACTGTTTTTT.

The chain couples TRBV18 to TRBJ2-6; tentatively, D is TRBD1 or TRBD2 (5 bases each). Germline V CDR1 and CDR2: KGHSH, LQKENI. With 3 bases removed from V and 0 bases from J, the gap between germline ends came to 15 bases. CDR3 length: 18 amino acids. The CDR3 sequence is CASSPREGSLSGANVLTF. The CDR3 DNA is TGTGCCAGCTCACCTCGTGAGGGGTCTCTCTCTGGGGCCAACGTCCTGACTTTC.

The rearrangement joins TRBV6-1 to TRBJ2-1, with 8 positions matching TRBD1. Trimming removed 9 bases from V and 8 bases from J; junction bases left unmatched: 6. The CDR3 is made up of 12 amino acids. Germline V gene data show CDR1 as MNHNS and CDR2 as SASEGT. The CDR3 spells CASGQGNHEQFF. The CDR3 DNA follows: TGTGCCAGTGGACAGGGAAATCATGAGCAGTTCTTC.

This rearrangement joins TRBV6-6 to TRBJ2-7; 12 bases fit TRBD2. The CDR3 consists of 15 residues. V lost 0 bases, J lost 4 bases, and 1 base stayed unmatched. CDR1 is MNHNY and CDR2 is SVGAGI in the germline V gene (reference sequence). CDR3 DNA sequence: TGTGCCAGCAGTTACTCCACTAGCGGGAGGTACGAGCAGTACTTC. Translated: CASSYSTSGRYEQYF.

The V gene is TRBV7-9, the J gene TRBJ2-2; D remains unclear. The CDR3 spans 12 residues. V gave up 2 bases and J gave up 13 bases, with 11 bases separating them. CDR1 SEHNR and CDR2 FQNEAQ come from the germline V gene (reference sequence). CDR3 coding DNA: TGTGCCAGCAGCTTAACTTTCCCTGGGCTGTTTTTT. Translated, it gives CASSLTFPGLFF.

The chain has TRBV2 and TRBJ2-5; D possibly corresponds to TRBD2 (5 bases). Between the trimmed V and J ends, which lost 4 bases and 0 bases, there was a span of 6 bases. The CDR3 consists of 13 residues. CDR1 is SNHLY and CDR2 is FYNNEI in the germline V gene. The chain's CDR3 is CASSVGNQETQYF. Here the CDR3 DNA reads TGTGCCAGCAGTGTCGGGAACCAAGAGACCCAGTACTTC.

In its sample, this clone ranks as medium-sized. The rearrangement links TRBV5-4 to TRBJ2-3; the D gene is possibly TRBD1 (5 bases). Germline V lookup: CDR1 SGHNT, CDR2 YYREEE (reference sequence). Trimming removed 2 bases at V and 2 bases at J, with 12 bases between. CDR3 length: 15 amino acids. The CDR3 region is CASSLDRGVTDTQYF. CDR3 nucleotides: TGTGCCAGCAGCTTAGATAGGGGCGTCACAGATACGCAGTATTTT.

The CDR3 spells CSVDDRGGGYTF. In DNA form, the CDR3 reads TGCAGCGTTGATGACAGGGGGGGCGGCTACACCTTC. The chain carries TRBV29-1 and TRBJ1-2; 9 bases are a match to TRBD1. From germline, CDR1 is SQVTM and CDR2 ANQGSEA. The CDR3 totals 12 residues. Germline trimming cut 3 bases from V and 8 bases from J; bases unmatched to any gene: 4.

The chain couples TRBV28 to TRBJ1-1; D is ambiguous. CDR3 length: 11 residues. Between the trimmed V and J ends, which lost 2 bases and 11 bases, there was a span of 9 bases. Germline V gene sequence: CDR1 MDHEN, CDR2 SYDVKM. Written as DNA, the CDR3 is TGTGCCAGCAGTTTAGTGGGGAGGGCTTTCTTT. It codes for CASSLVGRAFF.

Only one count was recorded for this clone. The CDR3 here is CASSGGVASGSNEQYF. The CDR3 coding sequence is TGTGCCAGCAGCGGAGGGGTGGCTAGCGGGAGTAACGAGCAGTACTTC. The chain recombines TRBV9 with TRBJ2-7; TRBD2 matches at 10 bases. CDR1 and CDR2 (germline): SGDLS, YYNGEE. J lost 5 bases, V lost 3 bases, and 11 bases had no gene match. This CDR3 has 16 residues.

This chain connects TRBV6-5 to TRBJ2-2; D gene unclear. Looked up from germline, CDR1 is MNHEY and CDR2 is SVGAGI. Trimming took 7 bases from V and 2 from J, leaving 8 bases between them. The CDR3 runs 13 residues. The CDR3 reads CASMAVNTGELFF. The CDR3 DNA reads TGTGCCAGCATGGCAGTAAACACCGGGGAGCTGTTTTTT.

A note on this clone: A far larger clone lies a single base away; this is likely a read error. This specimen includes other DNA sequences encoding the same CDR3. This chain connects TRBV4-3 to TRBJ1-2, with D possibly TRBD1 on 5 matching bases. CDR1 and CDR2 from the germline V gene are LGHNA and YSLEER. The length of the CDR3 is 15 residues. Trimming cost V 0 bases and J 6 bases, with 14 bases left between them. Here the CDR3 reads CASSQDLGVSNGYTF. The CDR3 DNA follows: TGCGCCAGCAGCCAAGATTTGGGGGTATCTAATGGCTACACCTTC.

The chain carries TRBV28 and TRBJ1-6, with 7 bases lining up with TRBD1. This CDR3 has 16 residues. The ends lost 5 bases at V and 2 bases at J; junction bases unmatched: 6. The germline gives CDR1 MDHEN, CDR2 SYDVKM. The CDR3 is CASSLTGVAYNSPLHF. In DNA, the CDR3 is TGTGCCAGCAGTCTTACAGGGGTGGCCTATAATTCACCCCTCCACTTT. The variable domain in full, with the rest retrieved from reference TRBV28 and TRBJ1-6, is DVKVTQSSRYLVKRTGEKVFLECVQDMDHENMFWYRQDPGLGLRLIYFSYDVKMKEKGDIPEGYSVSREKKERFSLILESASTNQTSMYLCASSLTGVAYNSPLHFGNGTRLTVT.

This chain joins TRBV19 and TRBJ1-4; D remains ambiguous. Trimming removed 3 bases at V and 0 bases at J, with 11 bases between. Per the germline V gene, CDR1 is LNHDA and CDR2 is SQIVND (reference sequence). The CDR3 spans 16 residues. For the CDR3, the DNA is TGTGCCAGTAGTATTAGGGCGACTGCAACTAATGAAAAACTGTTTTTT. This sequence encodes CASSIRATATNEKLFF.

The genes are TRBV10-1 and TRBJ2-1; perhaps TRBD2 as D (5 bases). Trimming cost V 4 bases and J 6 bases, with 13 bases left between them. This CDR3 comprises 14 residues. Germline V lookup: CDR1 WNHNN, CDR2 SYGVQD (reference sequence). The CDR3 region has the DNA TGCGCCAGCAGTGTTCGGGGAGACTTCAATGAGCAGTTCTTC. Translating gives CASSVRGDFNEQFF.

The chain couples TRBV10-2 to TRBJ2-7; D remains unclear. The germline V gene encodes CDR1 WSHSY and CDR2 SAAADI. This CDR3 comprises 14 residues. Trimming removed 3 bases at V and 2 bases at J, with 11 bases between. The CDR3 nucleotides are TGCGCCAGCAGTGATTTAACGCCAACCTACGAGCAGTACTTC. It translates to CASSDLTPTYEQYF.

This chain joins TRBV6-5 and TRBJ2-5; D may be TRBD1 (6 bases). Germline V gene lookup returns CDR1 MNHEY and CDR2 SVGAGI. Deletions cut 6 bases from V and 7 bases from J, with 6 bases between. The CDR3 sequence is 10 residues long. The CDR3 spells CASRGGTQYF. The CDR3 DNA reads as TGTGCCAGCAGAGGGGGGACCCAGTACTTC.

The rearrangement links TRBV30 to TRBJ2-7; D is undetermined. V lost 3 bases and J 2 bases, leaving 11 bases between the germline ends. The CDR3 extends over 13 amino acids. Per germline, CDR1 GTSNPN and CDR2 SVGIG (reference sequence). The CDR3 is CAWSSGRPYEQYF. The CDR3 DNA is TGTGCCTGGAGCTCCGGACGGCCCTACGAGCAGTACTTC.

V usage is TRBV2 and J usage is TRBJ2-7; 10 bases match TRBD2. The CDR3 is made up of 16 amino acids. Germline values: CDR1 SNHLY, CDR2 FYNNEI. V was pared by 4 bases and J by 4 bases, with 10 bases of the junction left unmatched. CDR3 bases: TGTGCCAGCAGTGGAAGCGGGAGGGCCGTTATTTACGAGCAGTACTTC. This sequence encodes CASSGSGRAVIYEQYF.

The count of this clone is one. This chain uses TRBV2 with TRBJ1-2; D gene uncertain. The CDR3 covers 14 residues. Per the germline V gene, CDR1 is SNHLY and CDR2 is FYNNEI. V was shortened by 7 bases and J by 8 bases, with 20 bases between the two germline ends. The CDR3 DNA sequence: TGTGCCAGCAACGCCGGGCCTATAAAAGGGGGCTACACCTTC. Translating it yields CASNAGPIKGGYTF.

This clone appeared a few times. The CDR3 spells CAISESNRELQYF. CDR3 DNA sequence: TGTGCCATCAGTGAGTCGAACAGGGAGTTGCAGTACTTC. The chain is built from TRBV10-3 and TRBJ2-4, with D possibly being TRBD1 (6 bases). Germline assignment: CDR1 ENHRY and CDR2 SYGVKD. Trimming shortened V by 0 bases and J by 13 bases, and 13 bases separated the two germline ends. CDR3 size: 13 residues.